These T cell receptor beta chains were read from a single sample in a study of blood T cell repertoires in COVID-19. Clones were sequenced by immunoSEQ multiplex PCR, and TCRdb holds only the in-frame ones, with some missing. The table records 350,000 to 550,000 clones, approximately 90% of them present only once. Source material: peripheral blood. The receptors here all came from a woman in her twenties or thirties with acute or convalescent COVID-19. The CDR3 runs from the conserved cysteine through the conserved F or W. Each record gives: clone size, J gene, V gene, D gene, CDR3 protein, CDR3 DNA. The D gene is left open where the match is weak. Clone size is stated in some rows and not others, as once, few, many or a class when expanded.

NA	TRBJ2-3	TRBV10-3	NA	CATYGDPGGYTDTQYF	TGTGCCACCTATGGGGATCCGGGGGGCTACACAGATACGCAGTATTTT
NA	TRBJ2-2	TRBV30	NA	CAWKSQGTNTGELFF	TGTGCCTGGAAATCGCAGGGGACCAACACCGGGGAGCTGTTTTTT
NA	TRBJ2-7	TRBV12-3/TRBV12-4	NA	CASSYRERYEQYF	TGTGCCAGCAGTTATCGGGAACGCTACGAGCAGTACTTC
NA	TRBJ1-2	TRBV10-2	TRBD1	CASSGTGALGYTF	TGCGCCAGCAGTGGGACAGGGGCTCTCGGCTACACCTTC
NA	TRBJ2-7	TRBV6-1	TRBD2	CASSVTPSGHVYEQYF	TGTGCCAGCAGTGTTACCCCTAGCGGTCATGTCTACGAGCAGTACTTC
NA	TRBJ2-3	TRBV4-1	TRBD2	CASSQDLSGGAADTQYF	TGCGCCAGCAGCCAAGACCTTAGCGGGGGGGCCGCAGATACGCAGTATTTT
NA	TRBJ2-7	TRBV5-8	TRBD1	CASSSHRGRGEQYF	TGTGCCAGCAGCTCACACAGGGGTAGGGGCGAGCAGTACTTC
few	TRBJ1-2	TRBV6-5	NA	CACGVGSSYTF	TGTGCCTGTGGTGTGGGCTCCAGCTACACCTTC
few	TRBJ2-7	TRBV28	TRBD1	CASSSWEGQGAYEQYF	TGTGCCAGCAGCAGCTGGGAGGGACAGGGGGCCTACGAGCAGTACTTC
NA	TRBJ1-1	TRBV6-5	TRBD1	CASSYRGYTEAFF	TGTGCCAGCAGCTACAGGGGCTACACTGAAGCTTTCTTT
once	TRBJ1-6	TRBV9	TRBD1	CASSPRTGGQASPLHF	TGTGCCAGCAGCCCACGGACAGGGGGGCAGGCTTCACCCCTCCACTTT
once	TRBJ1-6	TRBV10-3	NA	CAISESVSSYNSPLHF	TGTGCCATCAGTGAGTCAGTCAGCTCCTATAATTCACCCCTCCACTTT
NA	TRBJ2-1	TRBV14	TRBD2	CASSRTLAGDEQFF	TGTGCCAGCAGCCGGACGTTAGCGGGGGATGAGCAGTTCTTC
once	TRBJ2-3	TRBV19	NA	CASTLADTQYF	TGTGCCAGTACTCTCGCGGATACGCAGTATTTT
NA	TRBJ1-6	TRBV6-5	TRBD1	CASSYDRGVNSPLHF	TGTGCCAGCAGCTACGACAGGGGGGTTAATTCACCCCTCCACTTT
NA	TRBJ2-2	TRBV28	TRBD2	CASSRGGVNTGELFF	TGTGCCAGCAGCCGCGGGGGGGTTAACACCGGGGAGCTGTTTTTT
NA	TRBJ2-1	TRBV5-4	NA	CASSLGRGYEQFF	TGTGCCAGCAGCCTGGGGCGGGGCTATGAGCAGTTCTTC
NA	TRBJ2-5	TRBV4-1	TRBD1	CASSQDDWTSGGDQETQYF	TGCGCCAGCAGCCAAGATGACTGGACCTCAGGGGGAGACCAAGAGACCCAGTACTTC
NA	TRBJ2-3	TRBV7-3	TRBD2	CASSISGGASDTQYF	TGTGCCAGCAGCATTAGCGGGGGGGCATCCGATACGCAGTATTTT
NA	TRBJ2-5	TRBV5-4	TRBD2	CASSLGAGGLRETQYF	TGTGCCAGCAGCTTAGGAGCGGGGGGGCTTCGGGAGACCCAGTACTTC
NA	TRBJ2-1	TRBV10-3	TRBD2	CAISGLPTAGGGRNEQFF	TGTGCCATCAGTGGCTTACCCACAGCGGGGGGGGGCCGCAATGAGCAGTTCTTC
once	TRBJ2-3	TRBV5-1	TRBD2	CASSLSIAGPTDTQYF	TGCGCCAGCAGCTTGTCCATAGCGGGTCCCACAGATACGCAGTATTTT
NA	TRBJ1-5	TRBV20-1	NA	CSASPFITQHDSNQPQHF	TGCAGTGCTAGTCCTTTCATTACACAGCACGATAGCAATCAGCCCCAGCATTTT
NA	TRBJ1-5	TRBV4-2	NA	CASSLGQLVSNQPQHF	TGTGCCAGCAGCCTCGGACAGCTTGTGAGCAATCAGCCCCAGCATTTT
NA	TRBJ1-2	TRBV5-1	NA	CASSLSPGVSRDGYTF	TGCGCCAGCAGCTTGTCCCCAGGGGTTTCTCGAGATGGCTACACCTTC
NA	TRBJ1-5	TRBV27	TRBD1	CASSLQPDRGRTFDQPQHF	TGTGCCAGCAGCCTTCAGCCAGACAGGGGGAGAACATTTGATCAGCCCCAGCATTTT
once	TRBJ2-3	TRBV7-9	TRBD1	CASSLVAGGGDTQYF	TGTGCCAGCAGCTTAGTGGCAGGGGGCGGGGATACGCAGTATTTT
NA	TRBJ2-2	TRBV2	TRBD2	CASSEQAGGLTGELFF	TGTGCCAGCAGTGAACAGGCGGGGGGGCTGACCGGGGAGCTGTTTTTT
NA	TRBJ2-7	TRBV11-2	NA	CASSKVAPYEQYF	TGTGCCAGCAGCAAAGTAGCCCCCTACGAGCAGTACTTC
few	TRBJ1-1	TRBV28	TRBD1	CASSEGTGYTEAFF	TGTGCCAGCAGTGAAGGGACAGGGTACACTGAAGCTTTCTTT
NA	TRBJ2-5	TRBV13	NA	CASSLEKRETQYF	TGTGCCAGCAGCTTAGAAAAACGGGAGACCCAGTACTTC
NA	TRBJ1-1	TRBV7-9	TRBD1	CASSKRWDRGNTEAFF	TGTGCCAGCAGCAAACGATGGGACAGGGGTAACACTGAAGCTTTCTTT
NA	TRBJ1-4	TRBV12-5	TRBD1	CASGSGQDNEKLFF	TGTGCTAGTGGTTCGGGACAGGATAATGAAAAACTGTTTTTT
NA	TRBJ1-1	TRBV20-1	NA	CSAQSAEAFF	TGCAGTGCTCAGAGCGCTGAAGCTTTCTTT
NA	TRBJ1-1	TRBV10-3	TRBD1	CAISDGQGVVAFF	TGTGCCATCAGTGACGGACAGGGGGTCGTTGCTTTCTTT
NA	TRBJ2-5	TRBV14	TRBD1	CASSQSPWTGGRGPQETQYF	TGTGCCAGCAGCCAATCCCCTTGGACAGGGGGCAGGGGTCCACAAGAGACCCAGTACTTC
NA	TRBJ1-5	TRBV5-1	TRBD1	CASSLDRGQPQHF	TGCGCCAGCAGCCTAGACAGGGGGCAGCCCCAGCATTTT